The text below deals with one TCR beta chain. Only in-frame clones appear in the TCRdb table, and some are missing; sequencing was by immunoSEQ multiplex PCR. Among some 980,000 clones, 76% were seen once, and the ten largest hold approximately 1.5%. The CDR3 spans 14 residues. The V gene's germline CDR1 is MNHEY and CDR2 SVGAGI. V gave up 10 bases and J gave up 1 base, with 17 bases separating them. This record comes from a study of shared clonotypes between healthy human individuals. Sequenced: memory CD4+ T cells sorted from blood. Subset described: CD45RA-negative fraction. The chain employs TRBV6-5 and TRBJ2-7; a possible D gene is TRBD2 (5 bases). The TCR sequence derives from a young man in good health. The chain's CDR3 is CATRILLGSYEQYF. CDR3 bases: TGTGCCACCCGTATTTTACTAGGGTCCTACGAGCAGTACTTC.